Listed below are T cell receptor beta chains from one sample, sequenced in a study of control samples from healthy donors and cancer patients. TCRdb keeps only in-frame clones here, not all; method: immunoSEQ multiplex PCR. The sample includes under 150,000 clones, 85% to 90% of them seen just once. The material sequenced was blood. All receptors come from a woman in her seventies in good health. Each CDR3 is given with its conserved first and last residue. Each record gives: clone size, D gene, J gene, V gene, CDR3 protein, CDR3 DNA. A D gene is named only where the DNA matches it firmly. Expanded clones get a size class; other rows say once, few or many, or leave the size out.

few,TRBD2,TRBJ2-1,TRBV5-4,CASSWASGGLYNEQFF,TGTGCCAGCAGCTGGGCTAGCGGGGGGTTGTACAATGAGCAGTTCTTC
.,.,TRBJ1-3,TRBV29-1,CSVEKAFSGNTIYF,TGCAGCGTTGAAAAGGCTTTCTCTGGAAACACCATATATTTT
.,.,TRBJ1-6,TRBV11-2,CASSLGADLGNSPLHF,TGTGCCAGCAGCTTAGGGGCAGACCTAGGTAATTCACCCCTCCACTTT
once,.,TRBJ2-3,TRBV6-5,CASSFSSPQGADTQYF,TGTGCCAGCAGTTTTTCCTCCCCCCAGGGAGCAGATACGCAGTATTTT
.,TRBD2,TRBJ2-3,TRBV10-2,CASTPRRGGEDTQYF,TGCGCCAGTACCCCTCGGCGGGGGGGCGAAGATACGCAGTATTTT
once,.,TRBJ1-5,TRBV10-2,CASSHQSNQPQHF,TGCGCCAGCAGTCACCAGAGTAATCAGCCCCAGCATTTT
.,TRBD1,TRBJ2-5,TRBV6-5,CASNRQGARETQYF,TGTGCCAGCAATCGACAGGGGGCTAGGGAGACCCAGTACTTC
.,.,TRBJ1-1,TRBV5-5,CASSPRGVDESEAFF,TGTGCCAGCAGCCCGCGTGGGGTGGACGAGAGTGAAGCTTTCTTT
.,.,TRBJ2-1,TRBV10-3,CAISESNFRNEQFF,TGTGCCATCAGTGAGTCGAATTTTCGCAATGAGCAGTTCTTC
.,TRBD1,TRBJ2-1,TRBV5-1,CASSTDLGQGRNEQFF,TGCGCCAGCAGCACCGACCTGGGACAGGGGAGGAATGAGCAGTTCTTC
.,.,TRBJ1-2,TRBV21-1,CASIGDRGFGYTF,TGTGCCAGCATAGGGGACAGGGGATTCGGCTACACCTTC
.,.,TRBJ2-3,TRBV5-6,CASSLFYTDTQYF,TGTGCCAGCAGCTTGTTCTACACAGATACGCAGTATTTT
few,.,TRBJ1-6,TRBV4-2,CASSQAILSSYNSPLHF,TGTGCCAGCAGCCAAGCCATCTTAAGCTCCTATAATTCACCCCTCCACTTT
.,.,TRBJ2-3,TRBV6-5,CASSYGYDGTQYF,TGTGCCAGCAGTTACGGGTACGATGGTACGCAGTATTTT
.,.,TRBJ2-5,TRBV9,CASSDGGLTGSRETQYF,TGTGCCAGCAGCGACGGAGGGCTGACTGGTAGCCGGGAGACCCAGTACTTC
.,TRBD1,TRBJ1-1,TRBV4-3,CASSRGGADTEAFF,TGCGCCAGCAGCAGAGGGGGCGCGGACACTGAAGCTTTCTTT
.,.,TRBJ1-4,TRBV6-6,CASSSLIAGTNEKLFF,TGTGCCAGCAGTTCCCTCATCGCGGGCACTAATGAAAAACTGTTTTTT
.,TRBD2,TRBJ2-1,TRBV10-3,CAISSLAGGLSYNEQFF,TGTGCCATCAGTTCGCTAGCGGGGGGGTTATCCTACAATGAGCAGTTCTTC
few,.,TRBJ1-6,TRBV7-2,CASSPVGGSPLHF,TGTGCCAGCAGCCCCGTTGGAGGGTCACCCCTCCACTTT
.,TRBD1,TRBJ2-1,TRBV27,CASMGQGRNEQFF,TGTGCCAGCATGGGACAGGGTCGTAATGAGCAGTTCTTC
.,TRBD2,TRBJ2-3,TRBV3-1/TRBV3-2,CASIRTSGGPPGEVTQYF,TGTGCCAGCATTCGGACTAGCGGGGGACCTCCCGGGGAGGTTACGCAGTATTTT
once,.,TRBJ2-7,TRBV9,CASSARQVPYEQYF,TGTGCCAGCAGCGCAAGACAGGTTCCGTACGAGCAGTACTTC
.,TRBD1,TRBJ1-2,TRBV28,CASSTTGQGNYGYTF,TGTGCCAGCAGTACCACCGGACAGGGGAACTATGGCTACACCTTC
.,.,TRBJ1-1,TRBV5-5,CASSWGWPKRTEAFF,TGTGCCAGCAGCTGGGGGTGGCCTAAACGCACTGAAGCTTTCTTT
.,.,TRBJ2-2,TRBV2,CASSGGRTGELFF,TGTGCCAGCAGCGGGGGCCGTACCGGGGAGCTGTTTTTT
.,.,TRBJ2-3,TRBV29-1,CSAATDTQYF,TGCAGCGCAGCTACAGATACGCAGTATTTT